Reported below is one T cell receptor (beta chain). The target antigen is unknown. The sample belongs to a study of Ad26.COV2.S vaccination and SARS-CoV-2 variants. Study at large: Donor was one of the participants in the Ad26.COV2.S arm of the COV1001 trial. Study-wide results and caveats: TCR breadth and depth estimates may have understated total T cell responses. Reportedly, spike-specific CD8+ and CD4+ T cell responses achieved substantial breadth once vaccination had taken place.

Described treatment: some 20 received Ad26.COV2.S at low or high dose, single or two shots; roughly 5 received placebo; per-sample allocation not given. Samples were taken on day 63 after the first vaccine or placebo injection. Aged 18-55 years, donor was enrolled in Boston in about 2020. Clones were sequenced by immunoSEQ multiplex PCR, and TCRdb holds only the in-frame ones, with some missing. The repertoire has some 640,000 clones, around 92% of them found once; the top ten carry roughly 1.5%. The germline CDR1 and CDR2 sequences are LNHDA and SQIVND (reference sequence). The CDR3 loop spans 16 amino acids. V shed 3 bases and J shed 10 bases, with 21 bases lying between them.

Sequencing used peripheral blood, obtained in a trial of Ad26.COV2.S vaccine versus placebo. This TCR derives from a person aged 18-65 years who received the Ad26.COV2.S COVID-19 vaccine or a placebo. The rearrangement joins TRBV19 to TRBJ1-4, with TRBD1 as a possible D gene (6 bases). The CDR3 protein is CASSMSGAIMGAKLFF. CDR3 sequence (DNA): TGTGCCAGTAGTATGTCAGGGGCCATTATGGGAGCAAAACTGTTTTTT.